These 3 T cell receptor beta chains came from one sample sequenced in a study of human T cells and chemical hapten exposure. In TCRdb, the RACE reads were re-called with MiXCR into one record per CDR3 protein. This sample carries 130,000 or so distinct CDR3 sequences, about 10% of them seen once, and the ten largest clones take 2% to 2.5%. Stated time point: patch test 3, about 24 weeks after DPC sensitization. Regarding treatment: therapeutic diphenylcyclopropenone sensitization with weekly scalp DPC. The sequences come from whole blood, collected in connection with sensitization to the hapten diphenylcyclopropenone (DPC). The receptors stem from a woman aged 45 to 65 with alopecia areata. Some clones in this sample may be carry-over from other donors' samples.

The J gene is TRBJ2-7, the V gene TRBV5-1; the D call may be TRBD1 or TRBD2 (5 bases each). With 2 bases removed from V and 0 bases from J, the gap between germline ends came to 15 bases. Germline V gene lookup returns CDR1 SGHRS and CDR2 YFSETQ. There are 16 residues in the CDR3. CDR3 nucleotide sequence: TGCGCCAGCAGCTTAGCCCCGGGACGGAGCTCCTACGAGCAGTACTTC. Translated, it gives CASSLAPGRSSYEQYF.

This clonotype was counted between two and nine times. The CDR3 loop is CASSVDGNSPLHF. The CDR3 DNA reads TGTGCCAGCAGCGTAGACGGTAATTCACCCCTCCACTTT. The rearrangement joins TRBV9 to TRBJ1-6; no clear D gene. Germline V CDR1 and CDR2: SGDLS, YYNGEE. The length of the CDR3 is 13 residues. V lost 0 bases and J 6 bases, leaving 4 bases between the germline ends.

V usage is TRBV4-2 and J usage is TRBJ2-7; D tentatively reads TRBD1 or TRBD2 (6 bases each). The CDR3 totals 14 residues. Between the trimmed V and J ends, which lost 4 bases and 2 bases, there was a span of 12 bases. Germline assignment: CDR1 LGHNA and CDR2 YNFKEQ. CDR3 coding DNA: TGTGCCAGCAGCCCCACGGGGGCCGCCTACGAGCAGTACTTC. Encoded protein: CASSPTGAAYEQYF.